This paragraph covers one TCR beta chain sequence. The data belong to a study of blood T cell repertoires in COVID-19. Data came from immunoSEQ multiplex PCR; TCRdb stores just in-frame clones and leaves some out. This sample has about 210,000 clones, with about 86% found just once. Germline CDR1 SGHVS, CDR2 FQNEAQ. This CDR3 region has 18 residues. The V segment lost 1 base and the J segment 7 bases; nucleotides outside the gene matches: 13. The material sequenced was PBMCs or T cells enriched from blood (not recorded which). The chain joins TRBV7-8 to TRBJ2-1; 10 bases are a match to TRBD2. This clonotype was sampled from a woman between 50 and 59 years old with acute COVID-19. The CDR3: CASSLEGLGLAGVNEQFF. The DNA of the CDR3 is TGTGCCAGCAGCTTAGAGGGTCTTGGGCTAGCGGGGGTTAATGAGCAGTTCTTC.